This T cell receptor beta chain originates from a study of T-cell reconstitution after alpha-beta-depleted transplantation in children. This CDR3 spans 14 amino acids. Germline V gene data show CDR1 as SGHRS and CDR2 as YFSETQ. After removal of 6 bases from V and 8 bases from J, the junction contained 14 bases not matched to a gene. Using unique molecular identifiers, the investigators prepared the TCRbeta library. One entry per CDR3 protein, called by TCRdb with MiXCR from the PCR reads. The profile shows some 530,000 distinct CDR3 sequences, roughly an eighth of them singletons. Material: PBMCs from the stem cell graft donor, obtained from the stem cell graft. This TCR was sampled from a human donor who donated a stem cell graft to a child with combined immunodeficiency. The rearrangement uses TRBV5-1 and TRBJ2-7, with 7 bases identical to TRBD2. The CDR3 reads CASKFPGTISQQYF. The CDR3, as DNA: TGCGCCAGCAAATTCCCCGGGACTATATCCCAGCAGTACTTC.